Sequencing of this T cell receptor beta chain was carried out in a study of blood T cells in healthy people across ages. Background on the study: For every two T cells, template switching captured about one barcoded beta molecule. Study observations and caveats: The diversity estimates, figures obtained from one million T cells, were considered underestimates. Any conclusive comparison of naive versus antigen-experienced cells was prevented by using unsorted PBMCs.

With regard to this clonotype: Its antigen remains unknown.

Primers used in a second PCR of about 7 to 11 cycles were a sample-barcoded 5' primer and a J-beta primer mix. Every cDNA molecule bore a tag from a template-switch adaptor containing 12 random nucleotides. Each CDR3 protein gets one entry after TCRdb re-called the 5' RACE reads with MiXCR. The table records 1.5 million to 1.8 million distinct CDR3 sequences, approximately 39% of them present only once. The receptor was isolated from a young woman in good health. The sequencing sample was made of blood.

The CDR3: CASTPTAGGYEQYF. DNA of the CDR3: TGTGCCAGCACCCCAACGGCAGGCGGGTACGAGCAGTACTTC. The J gene is TRBJ2-7, the V gene TRBV2; D perhaps matches TRBD2 (5 bases). V shed 7 bases and J shed 4 bases, with 17 bases lying between them. This CDR3 region has 14 residues. Germline loops: CDR1 SNHLY, CDR2 FYNNEI.